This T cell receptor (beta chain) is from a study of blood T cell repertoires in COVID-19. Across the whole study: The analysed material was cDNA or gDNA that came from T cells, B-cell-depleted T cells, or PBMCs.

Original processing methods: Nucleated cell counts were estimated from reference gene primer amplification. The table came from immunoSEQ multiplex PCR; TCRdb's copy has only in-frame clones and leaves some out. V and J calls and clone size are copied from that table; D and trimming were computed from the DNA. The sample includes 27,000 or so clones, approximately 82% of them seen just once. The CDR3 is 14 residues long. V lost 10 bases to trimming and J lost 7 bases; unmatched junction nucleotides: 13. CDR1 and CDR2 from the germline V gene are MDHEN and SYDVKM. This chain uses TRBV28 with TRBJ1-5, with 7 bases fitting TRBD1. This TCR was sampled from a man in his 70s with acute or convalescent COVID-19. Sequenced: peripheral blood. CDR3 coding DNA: TGTGCCACCCAGTCCGGGACAGTGAGACAGCCCCAGCATTTT. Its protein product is CATQSGTVRQPQHF.